What follows is one T cell receptor beta chain and its context. The table came from immunoSEQ multiplex PCR; TCRdb's copy has only in-frame clones and leaves some out. The table lists over 400,000 clones, 85% to 90% of them singletons. This entry belongs to a study of blood T cell repertoires in COVID-19. Overall study context: Sample material is recorded as cDNA or gDNA derived from T cells, B-cell-depleted T cells, or PBMCs.

Patients in Seattle were enrolled during active infection, then followed longitudinally. The CDR3 loop spans 15 amino acids. The junction had 8 bases not matched to a gene; V was cut back by 3 bases and J by 5 bases. Per the germline V gene, CDR1 is SGHRS and CDR2 is YFSETQ. Input material: peripheral blood. The sequence was collected from a woman aged 45-60 years with COVID-19, enrolled during active disease. The genes are TRBV5-1 and TRBJ2-1, with 7 nucleotides matching TRBD1. The chain's CDR3 is CASSSQTGSDNEQFF. In nucleotides, the CDR3 is TGCGCCAGCAGCTCGCAGACAGGGTCTGACAATGAGCAGTTCTTC.